This T cell receptor (beta chain) was identified in a study of blood T cell repertoires in COVID-19. As for the study in general: The samples span acute and convalescent COVID-19 from the United States, Italy and Spain.

The CDR3 has 15 residues. Germline V CDR1 and CDR2: SGHRS, YFSETQ. V was pared by 4 bases and J by 4 bases, with 15 bases between. TCRdb keeps only in-frame clones here, not all; method: immunoSEQ multiplex PCR. The repertoire holds more than 250,000 clones, with approximately 90% as singletons. V is TRBV5-1 and J is TRBJ1-5; the D is unclear. Input material: peripheral blood. The sequence came from a woman in her 30s with COVID-19, enrolled during active disease. CDR3 bases: TGCGCCAGCAGCCTCAGAGGCAGTCCAAATCAGCCCCAGCATTTT. This encodes CASSLRGSPNQPQHF.